This is a list of T cell receptor beta chains from one sample in a study of T cells expressing NK-cell markers. TCRdb reanalyzed the 5' RACE reads and collapses them to one entry per CDR3 protein, without DNA. In all, the sample yields 400,000 to 550,000 distinct CDR3 sequences. Specimen: blood T cells: a sorted CD56 or NKG2C T cell subset, CD4+ or CD8+ T cells, or bulk PBMC T cells (not recorded which). The receptor source for this set is a woman aged 18 to 75 in good health. The CDR3 runs from the conserved cysteine through the conserved F or W.

V	J	CDR3
TRBV7-2	TRBJ2-1	CASRAGSGSFLYNEQFF
TRBV6-1	TRBJ2-5	CASSDWDEVEIQETQYF
TRBV29-1	TRBJ2-7	CSVRRKYEQYF
TRBV12-3/TRBV12-4	TRBJ1-1	CASNQGTTEAFF
TRBV5-1	TRBJ2-3	CASTPLGSSTSVTQYF
TRBV20-1	TRBJ2-4	CSANGGGAKNIQYF
TRBV5-1	TRBJ2-6	CASSFLWTSGGLGANVLTF
TRBV20-1	TRBJ2-4	CSAIYDSATSNIQYF
TRBV11-3	TRBJ2-5	CASSKGQGYQETQYF
TRBV4-2	TRBJ1-5	CASSQEGTWDQPQHF
TRBV6-5	TRBJ2-3	CASSSIFDYTRADTQYF
TRBV18	TRBJ2-3	CASSPPRGGGTDTQYF
TRBV6-1	TRBJ2-1	CASSASGLEQFF
TRBV12-3/TRBV12-4	TRBJ2-3	CASNPPGQGSTQYF
TRBV11-2	TRBJ2-1	CASSPSPYPDNEQFF
TRBV10-3	TRBJ2-3	CAISGQADTQYF
TRBV7-2	TRBJ2-1	CASSLYGGRVPYNEQFF
TRBV12-3/TRBV12-4	TRBJ2-7	CASARENYYEQYF
TRBV6-5	TRBJ2-5	CASSSTGPWKYQETQYF
TRBV12-3/TRBV12-4	TRBJ2-7	CASSFPDSNEQYF
TRBV11-2	TRBJ1-1	CASSLDLTSWNTEAFF
TRBV20-1	TRBJ2-1	CSAVRLAGGTDNEQFF
TRBV5-1	TRBJ2-1	CASSLGSVAIVNEQFF
TRBV27	TRBJ2-1	CASSWGLREEEQFF
TRBV29-1	TRBJ2-6	CSVEGSSGANVLTF
TRBV6-1	TRBJ1-5	CASARYSQGRYQPQHF
TRBV6-2/TRBV6-3	TRBJ2-1	CASRERGGSDEQFF
TRBV20-1	TRBJ2-5	CSGTSGQETQYF
TRBV11-1	TRBJ2-1	CASSPRIRTDEQFF
TRBV30	TRBJ1-6	CAWEDRSPLHF
TRBV20-1	TRBJ1-1	CSAQAEVNTEAFF
TRBV9	TRBJ2-5	CASSVSEGTQYF
TRBV12-3/TRBV12-4	TRBJ2-2	CASMRASGTLWNTGELFF
TRBV7-2	TRBJ1-5	CASSLEGGLENQPQHF
TRBV29-1	TRBJ2-1	CSVAWTGNNEQFF
TRBV7-8	TRBJ2-5	CASSSGPGDGTQYF
TRBV27	TRBJ1-1	CASSFTGETEAFF
TRBV9	TRBJ2-1	CASSGQEDNEQFF
TRBV9	TRBJ2-3	CASSVGVAGVDTQYF
TRBV18	TRBJ2-1	CASSPREKYEQFF
TRBV18	TRBJ2-5	CASSPNHRDQETQYF
TRBV7-2	TRBJ1-2	CASSERTGHYGYTF
TRBV7-2	TRBJ2-3	CASSFAGLTDTQYF
TRBV20-1	TRBJ2-1	CSARQGAGSYNEQFF
TRBV29-1	TRBJ2-3	CSVMGQGGRRASTDTQYF
TRBV4-2	TRBJ2-5	CASSPMTGLETQYF
TRBV10-3	TRBJ1-5	CAISDRVDQPQHF
TRBV3-1	TRBJ1-1	CASSHLNMGTEAFF
TRBV6-2/TRBV6-3	TRBJ2-1	CASSYRAGYEQFF
TRBV15	TRBJ1-5	CATSRGADRNSNQPQHF
TRBV11-2	TRBJ2-5	CASSFSDLTGLQETQYF